This T cell receptor beta chain was identified in a study of T-cell memory formation after mild COVID-19. Study background: Clusters were largely donor specific.

The CDR3 is 15 residues long. The junction had 5 bases not matched to a gene; V was cut back by 1 base and J by 3 bases. Germline V gene sequence: CDR1 LNHDA, CDR2 SQIVND (reference sequence). Using its own MiXCR run on the 5' RACE reads, TCRdb lists one record per CDR3 protein. The repertoire includes more than 80,000 distinct CDR3 sequences, roughly 12% of them detected once, and more than 25% sits in the top ten. Sequencing used PBMCs or a T cell subset sorted from them (not recorded which). The TCR sequence derives from an adult woman who had mild COVID-19 (a few samples of this study predate the infection). Cell type and time point are not known. The rearrangement uses TRBV19 and TRBJ2-7, with 8 positions matching TRBD2. Here the CDR3 reads CASSIGGAGVYEQYF. CDR3 DNA sequence: TGTGCCAGTAGTATAGGAGGAGCGGGGGTCTACGAGCAGTACTTC.